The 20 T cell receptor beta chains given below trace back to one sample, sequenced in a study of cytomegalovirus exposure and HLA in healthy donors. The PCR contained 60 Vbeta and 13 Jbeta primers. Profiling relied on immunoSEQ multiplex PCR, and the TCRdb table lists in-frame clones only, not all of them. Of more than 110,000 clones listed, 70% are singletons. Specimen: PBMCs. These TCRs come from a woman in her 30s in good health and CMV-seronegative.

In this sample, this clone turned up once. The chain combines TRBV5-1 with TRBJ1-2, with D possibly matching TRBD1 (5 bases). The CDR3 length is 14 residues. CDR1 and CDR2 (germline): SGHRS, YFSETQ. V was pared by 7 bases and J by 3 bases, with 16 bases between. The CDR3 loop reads CASAYLGADYGYTF. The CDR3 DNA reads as TGCGCCAGCGCTTATTTAGGGGCTGACTATGGCTACACCTTC.

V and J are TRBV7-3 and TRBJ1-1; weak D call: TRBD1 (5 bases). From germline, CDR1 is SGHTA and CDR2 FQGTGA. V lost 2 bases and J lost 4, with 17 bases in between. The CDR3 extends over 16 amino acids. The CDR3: CASSLLGGGESTEAFF. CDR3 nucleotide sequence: TGTGCCAGCAGCTTACTGGGGGGAGGGGAGAGCACTGAAGCTTTCTTT.

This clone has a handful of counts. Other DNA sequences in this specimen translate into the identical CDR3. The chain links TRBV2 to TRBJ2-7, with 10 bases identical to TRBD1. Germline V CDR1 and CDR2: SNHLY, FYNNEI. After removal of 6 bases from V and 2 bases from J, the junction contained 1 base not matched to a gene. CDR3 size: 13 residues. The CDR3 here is CASSGQGAYEQYF. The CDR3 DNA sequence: TGTGCCAGCAGCGGACAGGGGGCCTACGAGCAGTACTTC.

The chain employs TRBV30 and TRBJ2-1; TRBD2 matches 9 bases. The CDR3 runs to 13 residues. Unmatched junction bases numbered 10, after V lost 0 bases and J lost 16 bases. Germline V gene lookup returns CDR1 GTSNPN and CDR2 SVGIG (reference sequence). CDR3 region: CAWSVQGGGGQFF. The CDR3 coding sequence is TGTGCCTGGAGTGTTCAGGGCGGGGGGGGTCAATTCTTC.

In nucleotides, the CDR3 is TGTGCCAGCAGCTCCCGGACTAGCGGCTACAATGAGCAGTTCTTC. It translates to CASSSRTSGYNEQFF. The chain recombines TRBV7-3 with TRBJ2-1, with TRBD2 identical over 10 bases. This CDR3 has 15 residues. The J segment lost 3 bases and the V segment lost 4 bases, leaving 3 bases of the junction unmatched. Germline values: CDR1 SGHTA, CDR2 FQGTGA.

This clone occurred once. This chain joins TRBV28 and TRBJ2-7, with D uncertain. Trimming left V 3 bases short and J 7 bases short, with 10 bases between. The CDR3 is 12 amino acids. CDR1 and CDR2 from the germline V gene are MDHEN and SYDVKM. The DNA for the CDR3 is TGTGCCAGCAGTTTCCACGGCGGTGAGCAGTACGTC. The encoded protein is CASSFHGGEQYV.

The DNA for the CDR3 is TGTGCCAGCAGACGGGACTCCTACAATGAGCAGTTCTTC. Translating gives CASRRDSYNEQFF. The gene calls are TRBV6-1 and TRBJ2-1; D is perhaps TRBD2 (5 bases). CDR1 and CDR2 (germline): MNHNS, SASEGT. This CDR3 comprises 13 residues. Trimming left V 6 bases short and J 0 bases short, with 6 bases between.

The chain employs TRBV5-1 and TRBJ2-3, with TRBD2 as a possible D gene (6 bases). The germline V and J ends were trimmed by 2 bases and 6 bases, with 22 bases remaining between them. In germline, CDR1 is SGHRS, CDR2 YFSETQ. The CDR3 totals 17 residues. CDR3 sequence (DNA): TGCGCCAGCAGCTTAAGTAACCTTAGTAGCGGCATGGATACGCAGTATTTT. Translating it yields CASSLSNLSSGMDTQYF.

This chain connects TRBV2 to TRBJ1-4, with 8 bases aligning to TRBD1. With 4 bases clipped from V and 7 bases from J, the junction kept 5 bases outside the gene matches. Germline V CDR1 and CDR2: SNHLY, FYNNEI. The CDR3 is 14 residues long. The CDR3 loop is CASSVGRGPEKLFF. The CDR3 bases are TGTGCCAGCAGTGTTGGCAGGGGGCCTGAAAAACTGTTTTTT.

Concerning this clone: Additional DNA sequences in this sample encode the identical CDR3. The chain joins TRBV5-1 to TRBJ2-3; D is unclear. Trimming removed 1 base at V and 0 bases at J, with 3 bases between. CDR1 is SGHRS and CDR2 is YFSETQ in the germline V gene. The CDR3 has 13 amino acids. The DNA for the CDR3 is TGCGCCAGCAGCTTGCTCAGCACAGATACGCAGTATTTT. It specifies CASSLLSTDTQYF.

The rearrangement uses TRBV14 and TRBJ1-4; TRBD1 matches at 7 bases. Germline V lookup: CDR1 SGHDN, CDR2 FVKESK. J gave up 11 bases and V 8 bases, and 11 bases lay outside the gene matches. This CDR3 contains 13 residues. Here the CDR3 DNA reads TGTGCCAGCGGAGGACAGGTGGGGGAGAAACTGTTTTTT. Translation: CASGGQVGEKLFF.

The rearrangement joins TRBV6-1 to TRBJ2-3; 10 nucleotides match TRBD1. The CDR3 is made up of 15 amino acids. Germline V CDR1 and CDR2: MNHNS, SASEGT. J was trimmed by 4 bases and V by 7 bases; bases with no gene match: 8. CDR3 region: CASTRGGTGADTQYF. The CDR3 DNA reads TGTGCCAGCACCAGGGGAGGGACAGGGGCAGATACGCAGTATTTT.

CDR3 loop: CASSLGQGWETQYF. The CDR3 DNA sequence: TGTGCCAGCAGCTTAGGACAGGGGTGGGAGACCCAGTACTTC. The V gene is TRBV11-2, the J gene TRBJ2-5; 8 nucleotides match TRBD1. The V and J ends lost 1 base and 5 bases, in that order; junction bases with no gene match: 3. CDR3 length: 14 residues. From germline, CDR1 is SGHAT and CDR2 FQNNGV.

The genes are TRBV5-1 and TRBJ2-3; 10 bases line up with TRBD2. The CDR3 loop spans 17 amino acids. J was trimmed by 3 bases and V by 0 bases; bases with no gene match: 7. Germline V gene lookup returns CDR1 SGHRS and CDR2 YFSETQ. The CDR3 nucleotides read TGCGCCAGCAGCTTGGCCTCCAGCGGGGGGGCAACAGATACGCAGTATTTT. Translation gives CASSLASSGGATDTQYF. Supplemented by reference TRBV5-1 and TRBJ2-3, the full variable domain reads KAGVTQTPRYLIKTRGQQVTLSCSPISGHRSVSWYQQTPGQGLQFLFEYFSETQRNKGNFPGRFSGRQFSNSRSEMNVSTLELGDSALYLCASSLASSGGATDTQYFGPGTRLTVL.

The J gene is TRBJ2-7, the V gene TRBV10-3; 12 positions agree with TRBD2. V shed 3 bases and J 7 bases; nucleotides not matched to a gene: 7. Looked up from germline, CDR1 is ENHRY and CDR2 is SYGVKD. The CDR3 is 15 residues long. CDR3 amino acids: CAISDSTSGSDEQYF. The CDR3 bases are TGTGCCATCAGTGACTCGACTAGCGGGAGTGATGAGCAGTACTTC.

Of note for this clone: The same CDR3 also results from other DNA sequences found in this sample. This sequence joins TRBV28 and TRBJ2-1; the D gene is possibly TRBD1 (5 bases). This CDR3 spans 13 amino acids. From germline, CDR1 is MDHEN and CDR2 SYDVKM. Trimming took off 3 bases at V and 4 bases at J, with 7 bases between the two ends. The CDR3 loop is CASSLDTYNEQFF. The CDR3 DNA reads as TGTGCCAGCAGTTTGGACACATACAATGAGCAGTTCTTC.

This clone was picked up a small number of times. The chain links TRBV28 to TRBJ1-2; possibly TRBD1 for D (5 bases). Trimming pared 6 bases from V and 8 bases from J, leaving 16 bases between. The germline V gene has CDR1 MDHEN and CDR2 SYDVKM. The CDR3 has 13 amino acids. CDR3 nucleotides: TGTGCCAGCAGCTTCAACGCGGGGCAGGGCTACACCTTC. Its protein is CASSFNAGQGYTF.

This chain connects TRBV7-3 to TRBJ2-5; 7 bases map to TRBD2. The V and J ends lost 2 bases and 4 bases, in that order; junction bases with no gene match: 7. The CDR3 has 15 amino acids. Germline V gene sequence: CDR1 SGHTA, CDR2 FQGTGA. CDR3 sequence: CASSLASGYGETQYF. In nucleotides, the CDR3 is TGTGCCAGCAGCTTAGCTAGCGGATATGGAGAGACCCAGTACTTC.

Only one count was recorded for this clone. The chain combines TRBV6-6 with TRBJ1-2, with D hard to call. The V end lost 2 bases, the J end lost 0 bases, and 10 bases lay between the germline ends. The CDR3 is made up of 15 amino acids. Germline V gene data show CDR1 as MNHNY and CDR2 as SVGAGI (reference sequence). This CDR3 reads CASSYGQLANYGYTF. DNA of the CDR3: TGTGCCAGCAGTTACGGTCAGCTAGCTAACTATGGCTACACCTTC.

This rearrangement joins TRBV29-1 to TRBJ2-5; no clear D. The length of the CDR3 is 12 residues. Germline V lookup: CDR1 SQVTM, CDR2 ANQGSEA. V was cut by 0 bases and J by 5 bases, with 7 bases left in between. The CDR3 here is CSVEEQRETQYF. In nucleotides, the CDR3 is TGCAGCGTTGAAGAGCAGAGGGAGACCCAGTACTTC.